These 24 T cell receptor beta chains originate from one sample sequenced in a study of blood T cell repertoires in COVID-19. The protocol was immunoSEQ multiplex PCR, while the TCRdb copy is restricted to in-frame clones and leaves out a portion. The sample yields roughly 100,000 clones, over 55% seen once. Input material: peripheral blood. These receptors came from a human donor with acute or convalescent COVID-19. The donor label of this sample is uncertain.

J is TRBJ1-4 and V is TRBV27; 12 bases map to TRBD1. V trimming: 10 bases; J trimming: 6 bases; junction bases outside the gene matches: 15. Per the germline V gene, CDR1 is MNHEY and CDR2 is SMNVEV (reference sequence). The CDR3 has 17 residues. CDR3 sequence reads: CATPRGQGAGLDEKLFF. CDR3 in DNA: TGTGCCACCCCTCGGGGACAGGGGGCAGGGTTAGATGAAAAACTGTTTTTT.

J is TRBJ1-1 and V is TRBV12-5; D uncertain. The CDR3 extends over 12 amino acids. The germline V gene encodes CDR1 LGHNT and CDR2 FRNRAP. Trimming removed 6 bases from V and 4 bases from J, with 9 bases in between. This chain's CDR3 is CASGGVSTEAFF. The DNA for the CDR3 is TGTGCTAGTGGCGGGGTTTCCACTGAAGCTTTCTTT.

This chain uses TRBV27 with TRBJ2-1; D not certain. Trimming shortened V by 6 bases and J by 1 base, and 7 bases separated the two germline ends. The CDR3 spans 13 residues. Germline lookup yields CDR1 MNHEY and CDR2 SMNVEV (reference sequence). CDR3 residues: CASSRRSYNEQFF. CDR3 bases: TGTGCCAGCAGCCGTCGGTCCTACAATGAGCAGTTCTTC.

The chain recombines TRBV10-1 with TRBJ2-7, with D possibly TRBD2 on 7 matching bases. CDR1 WNHNN and CDR2 SYGVQD come from the germline V gene (reference sequence). V dropped 8 bases and J dropped 4 bases, with 18 bases sitting between them. This CDR3 is 14 amino acids long. This CDR3 is CASPRGGRPYEQYF. CDR3 coding DNA: TGCGCCAGCCCAAGGGGGGGTAGACCGTACGAGCAGTACTTC.

This chain links TRBV5-1 with TRBJ2-1; TRBD1 agrees at 7 bases. Trimming took 4 bases from V and 7 from J; bases not matched to a gene: 5. CDR1 and CDR2 from the germline V gene are SGHRS and YFSETQ. The CDR3 covers 13 residues. The CDR3: CASSKGQVNEQFF. The CDR3, as DNA: TGCGCCAGCAGCAAAGGACAGGTGAATGAGCAGTTCTTC.

This clone has at least ten counts. The chain uses TRBV24-1 and TRBJ1-2; the match to TRBD1 covers 10 bases. The V segment lost 5 bases and the J segment 3 bases; nucleotides outside the gene matches: 8. Germline-derived CDR1 and CDR2 are KGHDR and SFDVKD. The CDR3 has 16 residues. The CDR3 is CATSGAGQGEDYGYTF. Here the CDR3 DNA reads TGTGCCACCAGTGGTGCCGGACAGGGGGAGGACTATGGCTACACCTTC.

The chain recombines TRBV2 with TRBJ1-6; D unclear. From germline, CDR1 is SNHLY and CDR2 FYNNEI. The CDR3 length is 15 residues. Trimming took off 2 bases at V and 2 bases at J, with 7 bases between the two ends. The CDR3 is CASSEQVAYNSPLHF. CDR3 coding DNA: TGTGCCAGCAGTGAACAGGTGGCCTATAATTCACCCCTCCACTTT.

This chain links TRBV28 with TRBJ1-4; D may be TRBD1 (5 bases). Trimming took 5 bases from V and 3 from J, leaving 16 bases between them. This CDR3 contains 16 residues. CDR1 and CDR2 from the germline V gene are MDHEN and SYDVKM. The CDR3 is CASSPDPGGANEKLFF. The DNA for the CDR3 is TGTGCCAGCAGTCCCGACCCGGGGGGGGCTAATGAAAAACTGTTTTTT. Full variable domain (rest looked up from reference TRBV28 and TRBJ1-4): DVKVTQSSRYLVKRTGEKVFLECVQDMDHENMFWYRQDPGLGLRLIYFSYDVKMKEKGDIPEGYSVSREKKERFSLILESASTNQTSMYLCASSPDPGGANEKLFFGSGTQLSVL.

The CDR3 DNA follows: TGTGCCAGCAGCCATGAATGGGGAGACACAGATACGCAGTATTTT. It translates to CASSHEWGDTDTQYF. The chain couples TRBV14 to TRBJ2-3; the D gene is possibly TRBD2 (5 bases). This CDR3 has 15 residues. Germline CDR1 reads SGHDN; CDR2 reads FVKESK. Trimming took off 3 bases at V and 2 bases at J, with 12 bases between the two ends.

The chain combines TRBV29-1 with TRBJ2-1, with 7 nucleotides matching TRBD1. Trimming at V came to 6 bases and at J to 8 bases, leaving 16 bases not matched to a gene. The CDR3 loop spans 15 amino acids. Germline CDR1 reads SQVTM; CDR2 reads ANQGSEA. Here the CDR3 DNA reads TGCAGCGTGCAAGAAACAGGGGTACAATCTCATGAGCAGTTCTTC. Amino acids: CSVQETGVQSHEQFF.

The chain is built from TRBV11-2 and TRBJ2-1, with TRBD2 as a possible D gene (5 bases). CDR1 and CDR2 from the germline V gene are SGHAT and FQNNGV. V was trimmed by 5 bases and J by 4 bases, leaving 15 bases between them. The CDR3 covers 15 residues. The CDR3: CASSPGLSLYNEQFF. The CDR3 DNA reads TGTGCCAGCAGCCCAGGACTCTCCCTTTACAATGAGCAGTTCTTC. The full variable domain, rest sourced from reference TRBV11-2 and TRBJ2-1, is EAGVAQSPRYKIIEKRQSVAFWCNPISGHATLYWYQQILGQGPKLLIQFQNNGVVDDSQLPKDRFSAERLKGVDSTLKIQPAKLEDSAVYLCASSPGLSLYNEQFFGPGTRLTVL.

The rearrangement uses TRBV28 and TRBJ2-2, with D hard to call. The germline V gene has CDR1 MDHEN and CDR2 SYDVKM. Trimming left V 6 bases short and J 1 base short, with 6 bases between. The CDR3 extends over 13 amino acids. CDR3 sequence (DNA): TGTGCCAGCAGCAAACAGAACACCGGGGAGCTGTTTTTT. Its protein is CASSKQNTGELFF.

The V gene is TRBV6-6, the J gene TRBJ1-6; D remains unclear. The CDR3 is 15 amino acids. The germline gives CDR1 MNHNY, CDR2 SVGAGI (reference sequence). V was trimmed by 2 bases and J by 6 bases, leaving 11 bases between them. Here the CDR3 reads CASSYGQYPNSPLHF. CDR3 DNA sequence: TGTGCCAGCAGTTACGGGCAGTATCCTAATTCACCCCTCCACTTT.

The chain employs TRBV6-6 and TRBJ1-1; D might be TRBD1 (5 bases). V lost 8 bases, J lost 4 bases, and 8 bases lay in between. The CDR3 covers 11 residues. CDR1 MNHNY and CDR2 SVGAGI come from the germline V gene (reference sequence). The CDR3, as DNA: TGTGCCAGCGGGGCCCCCACTGAAGCTTTCTTT. Translating gives CASGAPTEAFF.

V is TRBV27 and J is TRBJ2-1; 7 nucleotides line up with TRBD1. Per germline, CDR1 MNHEY and CDR2 SMNVEV (reference sequence). The junction had 10 bases not matched to a gene; V was cut back by 2 bases and J by 6 bases. The CDR3 contains 16 residues. CDR3 region: CASSLDRALFGNEQFF. CDR3 nucleotides: TGTGCCAGCAGTTTAGACAGGGCTCTATTCGGCAATGAGCAGTTCTTC.

V usage is TRBV10-2 and J usage is TRBJ2-2, with 15 bases identical to TRBD2. Germline V gene lookup returns CDR1 WSHSY and CDR2 SAAADI. The V gene end was trimmed by 3 bases and the J gene end by 5 bases; junction bases not matched to a gene: 7. The CDR3 is made up of 18 amino acids. The CDR3 coding sequence is TGCGCCAGCAGTGACAGGACTAGCGGGGGGGCGGGGACCGGGGAGCTGTTTTTT. This translates into CASSDRTSGGAGTGELFF.

CDR3 nucleotide sequence: TGTGCCAGCACCGAGGGGGATTGGGAGTACACAGATACGCAGTATTTT. Translating it yields CASTEGDWEYTDTQYF. The chain employs TRBV28 and TRBJ2-3; D is perhaps TRBD1 (6 bases). Looked up from germline, CDR1 is MDHEN and CDR2 is SYDVKM. The CDR3 runs 16 residues. V lost 7 bases and J 2 bases, leaving 19 bases between the germline ends.

The chain couples TRBV2 to TRBJ2-3; 13 bases match TRBD2. Germline V CDR1 and CDR2: SNHLY, FYNNEI. This CDR3 region has 14 residues. The ends lost 6 bases at V and 15 bases at J; junction bases unmatched: 12. CDR3 protein: CASSFYTSGGAGYF. DNA of the CDR3: TGTGCCAGCAGCTTTTATACTAGCGGGGGGGCTGGTTATTTT.

This clone came up once. This chain uses TRBV6-5 with TRBJ2-3; 13 bases are shared with TRBD2. Germline V gives CDR1 MNHEY, CDR2 SVGAGI. The CDR3 has 16 amino acids. V shed 0 bases and J 8 bases; nucleotides not matched to a gene: 5. The CDR3 is CASSYSRTSGGGTQYF. The CDR3 DNA is TGTGCCAGCAGTTACTCGAGGACTAGCGGGGGAGGTACGCAGTATTTT.

The CDR3 here is CASSSQAGTYNEQFF. The CDR3, as DNA: TGTGCCAGCAGCTCCCAAGCGGGGACCTACAATGAGCAGTTCTTC. The chain joins TRBV7-3 to TRBJ2-1; 7 bases fit TRBD2. Per the germline V gene, CDR1 is SGHTA and CDR2 is FQGTGA. J was trimmed by 2 bases and V by 4 bases; bases with no gene match: 5. The CDR3 has 15 residues.

The rearrangement joins TRBV6-5 to TRBJ2-2; TRBD2 aligns across 7 bases. This CDR3 has 15 residues. Germline values: CDR1 MNHEY, CDR2 SVGAGI. With 5 bases clipped from V and 4 bases from J, the junction kept 7 bases outside the gene matches. The CDR3 is CASSPSGTITGELFF. CDR3 DNA: TGTGCCAGCAGTCCTAGCGGTACGATCACCGGGGAGCTGTTTTTT.

The J gene is TRBJ1-3, the V gene TRBV11-2; no definite D call. Germline CDR1 reads SGHAT; CDR2 reads FQNNGV. V was shortened by 1 base and J by 7 bases, with 11 bases between the two germline ends. This CDR3 comprises 14 residues. The CDR3: CASSLVRGRNTIYF. CDR3 bases: TGTGCCAGCAGCTTAGTAAGAGGGAGGAACACCATATATTTT.

In this sample, this clone turned up once. The chain carries TRBV7-9 and TRBJ1-1; possible D gene TRBD1, 5 bases. With 6 bases removed from V and 1 base from J, the gap between germline ends came to 12 bases. CDR3 length equals 14 residues. Germline V gene sequence: CDR1 SEHNR, CDR2 FQNEAQ (reference sequence). CDR3 sequence (DNA): TGTGCCAGCAGTTACGACAGCCCGAACACTGAAGCTTTCTTT. Encoded protein: CASSYDSPNTEAFF.

J is TRBJ2-5 and V is TRBV7-2; 8 nucleotides agree with TRBD2. V shed 5 bases and J 2 bases; nucleotides not matched to a gene: 10. CDR1 SGHTA and CDR2 FQGNSA come from the germline V gene. The CDR3 has 16 residues. The CDR3 loop is CASSPSWLAGQETQYF. In DNA form, the CDR3 reads TGTGCCAGCAGCCCATCCTGGTTAGCGGGGCAAGAGACCCAGTACTTC.